Sequencing of this TCR beta chain was carried out in a study of blood T cell repertoires in COVID-19. Study-level information: Donors in the United States, Italy and Spain gave samples during acute or convalescent COVID-19. Nucleic acid was either cDNA or gDNA, and it came from T cells, B-cell-depleted T cells, or PBMCs.

From germline, CDR1 is SGHNT and CDR2 YYREEE (reference sequence). The V gene end was trimmed by 4 bases and the J gene end by 6 bases; junction bases not matched to a gene: 7. The CDR3 consists of 16 residues. Original processing notes: Nucleated cell counts were estimated from reference gene primer amplification. Profiled with immunoSEQ multiplex PCR; TCRdb holds only in-frame clones, not every one. D and trimming come from the DNA, and the V and J calls and clone size come from that table. The profile shows 130,000 to 150,000 clones, 85% to 90% of them singletons. J is TRBJ2-5 and V is TRBV5-4; 15 positions match TRBD2. This TCR was recovered from a woman aged 40 to 50 with acute or convalescent COVID-19. Specimen: peripheral blood. The CDR3: CASSPGLAGGQQTQYF. The CDR3, as DNA: TGTGCCAGCAGCCCGGGACTAGCGGGGGGTCAGCAGACCCAGTACTTC.